The rows below give T cell receptor beta chains drawn from one sample of a study of blood T cell repertoires in COVID-19. Assay: immunoSEQ multiplex PCR; the TCRdb copy retains only in-frame clones and omits some. Among under 45,000 clones listed, 88% were seen once. The sequenced sample was peripheral blood. The source is a human donor in a cohort sampled during active COVID-19. The CDR3 runs from the conserved cysteine through the conserved F or W. Each record gives: J gene, D gene, clone size, V gene, CDR3 protein, CDR3 DNA. D genes are given only for firm matches. Size tells how often a clone was seen (once, few, many) or the class of an expanded clone, and some rows leave it out.

TRBJ2-2,.,once,TRBV9,CASTSNTGELFF,TGTGCCAGCACCTCTAACACCGGGGAGCTGTTTTTT
TRBJ1-2,.,.,TRBV7-8,CASSLYQEAGGYTF,TGTGCCAGCAGCCTATACCAGGAAGCGGGGGGCTACACCTTC
TRBJ2-1,TRBD2,.,TRBV5-1,CASSSSGRFNEQFF,TGCGCCAGCAGCTCAAGCGGGAGGTTCAATGAGCAGTTCTTC
TRBJ2-7,TRBD1,.,TRBV28,CATVDRNYGRNPSYEQYF,TGTGCCACCGTGGACAGGAACTATGGGAGAAACCCCTCCTACGAGCAGTACTTC
TRBJ1-2,TRBD1,.,TRBV4-2,CASSPSGTASVYGYTF,TGTGCCAGCAGCCCTTCCGGGACAGCCTCGGTCTATGGCTACACCTTC
TRBJ1-1,TRBD1,.,TRBV18,CASSRDRLNTEAFF,TGTGCCAGCTCACGGGACAGACTGAACACTGAAGCTTTCTTT
TRBJ2-1,TRBD2,.,TRBV5-4,CASSGTSGRRSNEQFF,TGTGCCAGCTCCGGGACTAGCGGGAGGAGGTCCAATGAGCAGTTCTTC
TRBJ1-1,TRBD1,.,TRBV5-1,CASSLQGGYTEAFF,TGCGCCAGCAGCCTCCAAGGGGGCTACACTGAAGCTTTCTTT
TRBJ1-5,.,few,TRBV29-1,CSVVAGAGGSQHF,TGCAGCGTTGTTGCAGGGGCCGGGGGGTCCCAGCATTTT
TRBJ2-1,.,.,TRBV11-2,CASSLALTGPEQFF,TGTGCCAGCAGCTTAGCTTTAACAGGGCCTGAGCAGTTCTTC
TRBJ1-4,.,.,TRBV9,CASSSGQFGNEKLFF,TGTGCCAGCAGCTCTGGACAGTTTGGTAATGAAAAACTGTTTTTT
TRBJ1-4,TRBD1,.,TRBV30,CAWDGRGKEKLFF,TGTGCCTGGGACGGCAGGGGGAAGGAAAAACTGTTTTTT
TRBJ1-1,.,.,TRBV29-1,CSVETTDSNTEAFF,TGCAGCGTGGAGACGACGGATTCGAACACTGAAGCTTTCTTT
TRBJ1-2,TRBD1,.,TRBV3-1/TRBV3-2,CASSRLQGSDYGYTF,TGTGCCAGCAGCCGCTTACAGGGGTCGGACTATGGCTACACCTTC
TRBJ2-5,TRBD2,.,TRBV7-9,CASSPGGAGGQETQYF,TGTGCCAGCAGCCCGGGGGGGGCTGGGGGTCAAGAGACCCAGTACTTC
TRBJ2-3,.,.,TRBV4-2,CATGGGGSSAPTDTQYF,TGTGCCACCGGGGGTGGGGGGAGCTCCGCCCCCACAGATACGCAGTATTTT
TRBJ1-2,TRBD1,.,TRBV30,CAWTTGVNYGYTF,TGTGCCTGGACCACAGGGGTTAACTATGGCTACACCTTC
TRBJ2-7,.,.,TRBV6-5,CASSYSIQAYEQYF,TGTGCCAGCAGTTACTCGATACAGGCCTACGAGCAGTACTTC
TRBJ2-1,.,.,TRBV15,CATSRVTSSYNEQFF,TGTGCCACCAGCAGAGTAACCAGCTCCTACAATGAGCAGTTCTTC
TRBJ2-2,TRBD1,few,TRBV18,CASSPRGQGNTGELFF,TGTGCCAGCTCACCACGGGGACAGGGTAACACCGGGGAGCTGTTTTTT
TRBJ1-5,.,once,TRBV2,CASMEATGPDQPQHF,TGTGCCAGCATGGAAGCGACGGGTCCCGATCAGCCCCAGCATTTT
TRBJ2-1,.,once,TRBV19,CASSIQLLRDEQFF,TGTGCCAGTAGTATCCAGCTACTGCGGGATGAGCAGTTCTTC
TRBJ1-2,.,.,TRBV19,CASNSWGPLYGYTF,TGTGCAAGTAACTCCTGGGGGCCGCTCTATGGCTACACCTTC
TRBJ1-6,.,few,TRBV19,CASQDSYNSPLHF,TGTGCCAGTCAGGACAGTTATAATTCACCCCTCCACTTT
TRBJ2-1,.,.,TRBV19,CASSKDSRSTGIYNEQFF,TGTGCCAGTAGTAAGGACTCGAGAAGCACAGGGATCTACAATGAGCAGTTCTTC
TRBJ1-5,.,few,TRBV6-2/TRBV6-3,CASSSRQDQPQHF,TGTGCCAGCAGTTCAAGACAGGATCAGCCCCAGCATTTT
TRBJ1-2,.,.,TRBV12-5,CASGSPPGPSGYTF,TGTGCTAGTGGTTCCCCCCCAGGGCCCTCTGGCTACACCTTC
TRBJ2-7,TRBD2,.,TRBV15,CATSVSGSPSYEQYF,TGTGCCACCAGCGTGAGCGGGAGTCCTTCCTACGAGCAGTACTTC
TRBJ2-2,.,.,TRBV5-1,CASSHRRGNTGELFF,TGCGCCAGCAGCCACCGACGGGGGAACACCGGGGAGCTGTTTTTT
TRBJ2-5,TRBD2,.,TRBV5-1,CASSSGLAGGETQYF,TGCGCCAGCAGCTCCGGACTAGCGGGGGGAGAGACCCAGTACTTC
TRBJ2-5,.,.,TRBV19,CASSREIRETQYF,TGTGCCAGTAGTAGGGAGATTAGGGAGACCCAGTACTTC
TRBJ2-3,.,.,TRBV25-1,CAAGYSFPDTQYF,TGTGCCGCGGGGTACTCATTCCCGGATACGCAGTATTTT
TRBJ1-2,.,few,TRBV27,CASSPRRGNYGYTF,TGTGCCAGCAGCCCCCGTAGGGGGAACTATGGCTACACCTTC
TRBJ1-5,.,few,TRBV27,CASSFSRLEQPQHF,TGTGCCAGCAGTTTCTCTCGACTAGAGCAGCCCCAGCATTTT
TRBJ2-7,.,.,TRBV10-3,CAISQGGQDEQYF,TGTGCCATCAGTCAAGGGGGACAAGACGAGCAGTACTTC
TRBJ2-3,TRBD2,.,TRBV7-9,CASSLGLAGVSDTQYF,TGTGCCAGCAGCTTAGGGCTAGCGGGAGTTTCAGATACGCAGTATTTT
TRBJ2-7,.,few,TRBV6-5,CASSQGGNYEQYF,TGTGCCAGCAGCCAGGGGGGAAACTACGAGCAGTACTTC
TRBJ2-1,TRBD2,.,TRBV24-1,CATSDPGTSGKGLYNEQFF,TGTGCCACCAGTGATCCCGGGACTAGCGGTAAAGGGTTGTACAATGAGCAGTTCTTC
TRBJ2-3,TRBD2,.,TRBV19,CASSPPRLAGVSDTQYF,TGTGCCAGTAGTCCGCCTCGCCTAGCGGGAGTTTCAGATACGCAGTATTTT
TRBJ1-5,.,.,TRBV2,CASSEDGTPDYSNQPQHF,TGTGCCAGCAGTGAGGACGGGACACCAGACTATAGCAATCAGCCCCAGCATTTT
TRBJ1-1,TRBD1,.,TRBV3-1/TRBV3-2,CASSHADRGWTEAFF,TGTGCCAGCAGCCATGCGGACAGGGGCTGGACTGAAGCTTTCTTT
TRBJ1-2,TRBD1,.,TRBV27,CASSLSLGQGPGGYTF,TGTGCCAGCAGTTTATCTTTGGGACAGGGGCCTGGGGGCTACACCTTC
TRBJ2-2,.,.,TRBV6-5,CASSYSSGNTGELFF,TGTGCCAGCAGTTACTCTAGCGGGAACACCGGGGAGCTGTTTTTT
TRBJ1-4,TRBD1,once,TRBV19,CASSIGKGANEKLFF,TGTGCCAGTAGTATAGGCAAGGGGGCAAATGAAAAACTGTTTTTT
TRBJ2-5,TRBD1,.,TRBV3-1/TRBV3-2,CASSPQYRGFQETQYF,TGTGCCAGCAGCCCCCAGTACAGGGGCTTCCAAGAGACCCAGTACTTC
TRBJ2-7,.,.,TRBV6-5,CASSYSSRLSKYEQYF,TGTGCCAGCAGTTACTCGAGCAGACTTTCAAAATACGAGCAGTACTTC
TRBJ2-7,.,.,TRBV6-5,CASSADSYEQYF,TGTGCCAGCAGCGCCGACAGCTACGAGCAGTACTTC
TRBJ2-7,TRBD2,few,TRBV2,CASRGTSGAYEQYF,TGTGCCAGCAGAGGGACTAGCGGAGCCTACGAGCAGTACTTC
TRBJ1-2,TRBD1,.,TRBV6-2/TRBV6-3,CASSGDRGSGYTF,TGTGCCAGCAGTGGGGACAGGGGATCTGGCTACACCTTC
TRBJ2-5,TRBD1,once,TRBV9,CASSPRRGREETQYF,TGTGCCAGCAGCCCGCGCAGGGGGCGGGAAGAGACCCAGTACTTC
TRBJ2-7,.,few,TRBV5-4,CASSLDPQGYEQYF,TGTGCCAGCAGCTTGGACCCTCAGGGATACGAGCAGTACTTC
TRBJ2-4,.,.,TRBV19,CASSMGRLGAKNIQYF,TGTGCCAGTAGTATGGGCAGGCTTGGGGCCAAAAACATTCAGTACTTC
TRBJ2-2,.,.,TRBV9,CASSVEDSPTGELFF,TGTGCCAGCAGCGTAGAGGATAGCCCCACCGGGGAGCTGTTTTTT